This T cell receptor (beta chain) was identified in a study of blood T cell repertoires in COVID-19. Profiling relied on immunoSEQ multiplex PCR, and the TCRdb table lists in-frame clones only, not all of them. The sample holds more than 95,000 clones, about 80% seen once. Germline CDR1 reads LNHDA; CDR2 reads SQIVND (reference sequence). The V segment lost 6 bases and the J segment 4 bases; nucleotides outside the gene matches: 9. CDR3 size: 15 residues. The TCR originated in a man between 60 and 75 years old with acute or convalescent COVID-19. V gene TRBV19 combines with J gene TRBJ1-5; 7 bases align to TRBD1. Sequencing input: peripheral blood. This chain's CDR3 is CASRSRGNLNQPQHF. Written as DNA, the CDR3 is TGTGCCAGTAGATCCAGGGGGAACCTAAATCAGCCCCAGCATTTT.